This TCR beta chain was documented in a study of beta chain features in type 1 diabetes. Overall study findings and caveats: Among all four CD4+ subsets, Type 1 diabetes patients had TCRB CDR3s that were moderately but significantly shorter. PCR may have favored shorter templates equally in patients and controls.

This clone was picked up a small number of times. Its antigen is not identified. As every portion of the isolated RNA was reverse transcribed, the sequencing read expressed TCRB transcripts. The average output of naive, central memory and regulatory T cell samples was approximately 3.7 million reads. Profiled with immunoSEQ multiplex PCR; TCRdb holds only in-frame clones, not every one. This sample has under 200,000 clones, with approximately 9% found just once. The authors obtained over 95% purity in all sorted populations. The CDR3 loop spans 13 amino acids. Germline assignment: CDR1 SNHLY and CDR2 FYNNEI. V lost 4 bases and J lost 6, with 10 bases in between.

Input material: central memory CD4+ T cells from blood. J is TRBJ1-5 and V is TRBV2; D is uncertain. The receptor was derived from a woman younger than 30 with type 1 diabetes. Here the CDR3 reads CASSGSLGQPQHF. CDR3 bases: TGTGCCAGCAGTGGATCCCTCGGTCAGCCCCAGCATTTT.